This T cell receptor beta chain was identified in a study of response to subunit inactivated influenza vaccine. TCRdb passed the RT-PCR reads through MiXCR, listing each CDR3 protein once. The table includes over 150,000 distinct CDR3 sequences, roughly 10% detected once. Broader study findings: Each seasonal influenza vaccination, the authors suggested, recruits few new T cells.

This clonotype was found a few times. Its antigen is currently unknown. The source material was non-naive T cells sorted from PBMCs, sampled roughly 6 weeks after vaccination. This clonotype originated in a man aged 50 to 59 who received an inactivated influenza vaccine.

The CDR3 bases are TGTGCCAGCAGCCAAGACGGCTATAGCAATCAGCCCCAGCATTTT. This codes for CASSQDGYSNQPQHF. The J gene is TRBJ1-5, the V gene TRBV4-2; D gene ambiguous. V was trimmed by 0 bases and J by 0 bases, leaving 6 bases between them. Per germline, CDR1 LGHNA and CDR2 YNFKEQ. This CDR3 is built from 15 residues.